This TCR beta chain derives from a study of control samples from healthy donors and cancer patients. Clones were read by immunoSEQ multiplex PCR, and TCRdb kept only the in-frame ones, dropping some. The sample holds 110,000 to 150,000 clones, roughly 89% seen once. The sample taken for sequencing was blood. The sequence came from a man aged 25-45 years in good health.

CDR3: CSVAGDGYEQYF. CDR3 in DNA: TGCAGCGTAGCAGGGGATGGATACGAGCAGTACTTC. The chain employs TRBV29-1 and TRBJ2-7; possibly TRBD1 for D (6 bases). CDR3 length equals 12 residues. Trimming took 6 bases from V and 4 from J, leaving 13 bases between them. Germline V gene sequence: CDR1 SQVTM, CDR2 ANQGSEA.